Presented here are 31 T cell receptor beta chains from one specimen sequenced in a study of T cells in Graves' hyperthyroidism and ophthalmopathy. RNA transcripts gave rise to amplified TCR beta CDR3 regions. Using the HTBI primer set, a first-round RT-PCR was run on the TCR CDR3. TCRdb re-derived calls from the multiplex PCR reads in MiXCR, one entry per CDR3 protein. The sample has about 420,000 distinct CDR3 sequences; roughly 14% are singletons. Sequences were obtained from blood. The receptor set was obtained from a woman between 18 and 29 years old with Graves' hyperthyroidism.

This chain connects TRBV7-9 to TRBJ2-2; no clear D gene. Trimming shortened V by 1 base and J by 1 base, and 10 bases separated the two germline ends. The CDR3 sequence is 16 residues long. Germline assignment: CDR1 SEHNR and CDR2 FQNEAQ (reference sequence). For the CDR3, the DNA is TGTGCCAGCAGCTTAGTAAACGGGCGGAACACCGGGGAGCTGTTTTTT. It yields the protein CASSLVNGRNTGELFF.

This clonotype was seen repeatedly, ten times or more. The chain recombines TRBV2 with TRBJ2-2; D is ambiguous. Looked up from germline, CDR1 is SNHLY and CDR2 is FYNNEI. The V end was cut by 5 bases, the J end by 0 bases, with 10 bases between. The length of the CDR3 is 15 residues. The CDR3 spells CASSLDPPNTGELFF. Written as DNA, the CDR3 is TGTGCCAGCAGTCTGGACCCACCGAACACCGGGGAGCTGTTTTTT.

The table lists this clonotype with a few counts. The gene calls are TRBV20-1 and TRBJ1-1; D is unresolved. The CDR3 length is 14 residues. V shed 0 bases and J shed 0 bases, with 8 bases lying between them. Germline V gene sequence: CDR1 DFQATT, CDR2 SNEGSKA (reference sequence). CDR3 nucleotides: TGCAGTGCTAGAGAACCCCAGGTGAACACTGAAGCTTTCTTT. This encodes CSAREPQVNTEAFF.

A remark on this clonotype: A much larger clonotype is one base distant, so this may be a read error. This chain uses TRBV20-1 with TRBJ1-1, with no clear D. The CDR3 covers 14 residues. In germline, CDR1 is DFQATT, CDR2 SNEGSKA (reference sequence). The CDR3 protein is CSARGARTNTETFF. The CDR3, as DNA: TGCAGTGCTAGAGGCGCGCGAACGAACACTGAAACTTTCTTT.

The V and J genes are TRBV6-1 and TRBJ2-5, with 15 bases matching TRBD2. The CDR3 consists of 16 residues. Looked up from germline, CDR1 is MNHNS and CDR2 is SASEGT. J was trimmed by 1 base and V by 7 bases; bases with no gene match: 4. CDR3 protein: CASTGTSGRFQETQYF. In DNA, the CDR3 is TGTGCCAGCACCGGGACTAGCGGGAGGTTCCAAGAGACCCAGTACTTC.

This clonotype was picked up a small number of times. The J gene is TRBJ1-3, the V gene TRBV5-5, with D uncertain. The CDR3 covers 14 residues. Trimming stripped 1 base from V and 3 bases from J, with 8 bases between. Germline V gene sequence: CDR1 SGHKS, CDR2 YYEKEE (reference sequence). The CDR3 DNA reads TGTGCCAGCAGCTTGTCCGGAGGTGGAAACACCATATATTTT. It translates to CASSLSGGGNTIYF.

This clonotype was seen many times. In DNA, the CDR3 is TGTGCCAGCAGCCCCGGGACTACCACAGATACGCAGTATTTT. It is translated as CASSPGTTTDTQYF. The rearrangement links TRBV7-8 to TRBJ2-3; 7 nucleotides align to TRBD2. CDR3 length: 14 amino acids. Germline V gene lookup returns CDR1 SGHVS and CDR2 FQNEAQ. V was pared by 5 bases and J by 2 bases, with 4 bases of the junction left unmatched. Based on the CDR3 plus reference TRBV7-8 and TRBJ2-3, the full variable domain is GAGVSQSPRYKVAKRGQDVALRCDPISGHVSLFWYQQALGQGPEFLTYFQNEAQLDKSGLPSDRFFAERPEGSVSTLKIQRTQQEDSAVYLCASSPGTTTDTQYFGPGTRLTVL.

There are a few counts of this clonotype. The V gene is TRBV4-2, the J gene TRBJ2-3; 8 positions agree with TRBD2. Germline CDR1 reads LGHNA; CDR2 reads YNFKEQ. This CDR3 is built from 16 residues. V shed 1 base and J 5 bases; nucleotides not matched to a gene: 8. As DNA, the CDR3 is TGTGCCAGCAGCCAAGTTCAGCGGGGGAGCGAAGATACGCAGTATTTT. It specifies CASSQVQRGSEDTQYF.

CDR3 in amino acids: CAISESVFGGGYTF. The CDR3, as DNA: TGTGCCATCAGTGAGTCAGTATTCGGTGGTGGCTACACCTTC. The gene calls are TRBV10-3 and TRBJ1-2, with D hard to call. Germline CDR1 is ENHRY and CDR2 is SYGVKD. V shed 0 bases and J shed 7 bases, with 12 bases lying between them. This CDR3 contains 14 residues.

The table lists this clonotype with a few counts. The chain combines TRBV20-1 with TRBJ1-1; the D gene is possibly TRBD1 (5 bases). CDR3 length: 10 amino acids. Trimming shortened V by 5 bases and J by 7 bases, and 8 bases separated the two germline ends. Germline V CDR1 and CDR2: DFQATT, SNEGSKA (reference sequence). CDR3 bases: TGCAGTGCTCCGCAGGGTGAAGCTTTCTTT. It translates to CSAPQGEAFF.

This chain links TRBV5-5 with TRBJ1-1; 9 nucleotides agree with TRBD1. Germline CDR1 and CDR2: SGHKS and YYEKEE (reference sequence). This CDR3 is built from 15 residues. V gave up 4 bases and J gave up 11 bases; unmatched junction bases: 15. CDR3 bases: TGTGCCAGCAGCGAAAGTACAGGGGGCCCGGGGTGGGCTTTCTTT. Translation gives CASSESTGGPGWAFF.

V and J are TRBV19 and TRBJ1-5; D is unclear. Germline values: CDR1 LNHDA, CDR2 SQIVND (reference sequence). This CDR3 has 15 amino acids. V was clipped by 5 bases and J by 6 bases, with 17 bases between them. CDR3: CASSPLLPGVQPQHF. CDR3 DNA: TGTGCCAGTAGTCCTCTACTACCTGGCGTTCAGCCCCAGCATTTT.

The table lists this clonotype with many counts. V gene TRBV20-1 combines with J gene TRBJ2-7, with TRBD2 matching 10 bases. Germline CDR1 reads DFQATT; CDR2 reads SNEGSKA (reference sequence). CDR3 length equals 15 residues. Losses at the gene ends were 3 bases for V and 6 bases for J; bases not matched to a gene: 11. CDR3 sequence: CSARLLAGRTGEQYF. CDR3 DNA sequence: TGCAGTGCTAGGCTACTAGCGGGAAGGACCGGCGAGCAGTACTTC.

This clonotype came up a few times. The V call is TRBV12-3 or TRBV12-4, the J call TRBJ2-3; 10 nucleotides align to TRBD2. The CDR3 totals 16 residues. V dropped 1 base and J dropped 4; count of bases not matched to a gene: 5. CDR3 DNA: TGTGCCAGCAGTTTAGATAGCGGGGGGCTGGCAGATACGCAGTATTTT. This sequence encodes CASSLDSGGLADTQYF.

This chain connects TRBV4-3 to TRBJ2-3, with D maybe TRBD1 (5 bases). Germline V lookup: CDR1 LGHNA, CDR2 YSLEER. V was clipped by 2 bases and J by 9 bases, with 12 bases between them. CDR3 length equals 13 residues. CDR3 in amino acids: CASSQMTVQTQYF. DNA for the CDR3: TGCGCCAGCAGCCAAATGACAGTGCAGACGCAGTATTTT.

This clonotype was seen ten or more times. This sequence joins TRBV7-2 and TRBJ2-7; D not certain. The germline V and J ends were trimmed by 3 bases and 3 bases, with 9 bases remaining between them. CDR1 and CDR2 (germline): SGHTA, FQGNSA. This CDR3 has 13 residues. CDR3: CASSFNGFYEQYF. CDR3 DNA: TGTGCCAGCAGCTTTAATGGTTTCTACGAGCAGTACTTC.

This clonotype occurred once. This may be a read error: a much more frequent sequence differs by one nucleotide. The V gene is TRBV12-3 or TRBV12-4, the J gene TRBJ2-1; D tentatively fits TRBD1 or TRBD2 (7 bases each). Near its end, the DNA agrees better with TRBJ2-7, so the J call may be wrong. CDR3 length: 13 amino acids. CDR3 protein: CASSQGGHNEQYF. CDR3 DNA: TGTGCCAGCAGCCAGGGGGGGCACAATGAGCAGTACTTC.

The sample holds one count of this clonotype. The genes are TRBV27 and TRBJ2-3, with TRBD2 identical over 12 bases. With 5 bases clipped from V and 4 bases from J, the junction kept 7 bases outside the gene matches. Germline V gene data show CDR1 as MNHEY and CDR2 as SMNVEV (reference sequence). This CDR3 comprises 16 residues. The CDR3 loop reads CASSIQLAGGADTQYF. In DNA form, the CDR3 reads TGTGCCAGCAGTATCCAACTAGCGGGGGGCGCAGATACGCAGTATTTT.

The V and J genes are TRBV5-6 and TRBJ2-1; 8 positions agree with TRBD1. The CDR3 covers 16 residues. Germline V gene data show CDR1 as SGHDT and CDR2 as YYEEEE. The V and J ends lost 1 base and 3 bases, in that order; junction bases with no gene match: 6. The CDR3 DNA follows: TGTGCCAGCAGCTTGTATGGACAGGGATTCTACAATGAGCAGTTCTTC. Encoded protein: CASSLYGQGFYNEQFF.

This rearrangement joins TRBV6-2 or TRBV6-3 to TRBJ2-7, with D hard to call. Germline-derived CDR1 and CDR2 are MNHEY and SVGEGT. This CDR3 has 13 amino acids. V dropped 0 bases and J dropped 5 bases, with 8 bases sitting between them. CDR3 sequence (DNA): TGTGCCAGCAGTTACTCGACGGCAAACGAGCAGTACTTC. Protein: CASSYSTANEQYF.

In this sample, this clonotype turned up a few times. The chain uses TRBV4-2 and TRBJ2-7, with TRBD1 matching over 9 bases. The CDR3 spans 18 residues. Looked up from germline, CDR1 is LGHNA and CDR2 is YNFKEQ. V trimming: 1 base; J trimming: 0 bases; junction bases outside the gene matches: 10. The CDR3 loop is CASSQVRWSDRGSYEQYF. The DNA of the CDR3 is TGTGCCAGCAGCCAAGTTCGTTGGTCGGACAGGGGCTCCTACGAGCAGTACTTC.

This clonotype occurred many times. The V and J genes are TRBV7-9 and TRBJ2-1, with TRBD2 identical over 8 bases. Germline CDR1 is SEHNR and CDR2 is FQNEAQ (reference sequence). The CDR3 is 17 amino acids. V lost 3 bases to trimming and J lost 0 bases; unmatched junction nucleotides: 7. The CDR3 loop reads CASSLGLGFFSYNEQFF. In nucleotides, the CDR3 is TGTGCCAGCAGCTTGGGACTAGGATTTTTCTCCTACAATGAGCAGTTCTTC.

The rearrangement joins TRBV7-2 to TRBJ2-2, with 13 bases fitting TRBD2. V lost 5 bases to trimming and J lost 4 bases; unmatched junction nucleotides: 10. CDR1 and CDR2 from the germline V gene are SGHTA and FQGNSA. The CDR3 is 18 residues long. This chain's CDR3 is CASSRQLAGGPSTGELFF. In DNA, the CDR3 is TGTGCCAGCAGCCGTCAACTAGCGGGAGGGCCGAGCACCGGGGAGCTGTTTTTT.

This clonotype was detected only a few times. V gene TRBV27 combines with J gene TRBJ2-5; 11 nucleotides line up with TRBD2. The CDR3 extends over 16 amino acids. In germline, CDR1 is MNHEY, CDR2 SMNVEV (reference sequence). The V and J ends lost 3 bases and 1 base, in that order; junction bases with no gene match: 4. DNA for the CDR3: TGTGCCAGCAGTTTTTTAGCGGGAGGGCGCCAAGAGACCCAGTACTTC. Protein sequence: CASSFLAGGRQETQYF.

This clonotype was picked up a small number of times. The chain carries TRBV6-5 and TRBJ2-7; D remains unclear. V lost 0 bases and J 7 bases, leaving 7 bases between the germline ends. CDR3 length equals 12 residues. Germline CDR1 reads MNHEY; CDR2 reads SVGAGI. Here the CDR3 reads CASSYSAGEQYF. The CDR3 region has the DNA TGTGCCAGCAGTTACTCGGCAGGTGAGCAGTACTTC.

Comment on this clonotype: This may arise from a read error, as a much more abundant clone is one base away. V and J are TRBV12-3 or TRBV12-4 and TRBJ2-6, with a possible D match to TRBD1 (5 bases). This CDR3 is 13 amino acids long. CDR3 DNA: TGTGCCAGCAGTTTCTCTGGGGCCAACGCCCTGACTTTC. This gives the protein CASSFSGANALTF.

The CDR3 sequence is CASSYRGRSYEQFF. The CDR3 DNA sequence: TGTGCCAGCAGTTACAGGGGGCGAAGTTATGAGCAGTTCTTC. The V and J genes are TRBV6-2 or TRBV6-3 and TRBJ2-1; 7 nucleotides match TRBD1. Germline V CDR1 and CDR2: MNHEY, SVGEGT. This CDR3 has 14 residues. After removal of 2 bases from V and 8 bases from J, the junction contained 6 bases not matched to a gene.

The genes are TRBV20-1 and TRBJ2-3; 9 bases map to TRBD2. Unmatched junction bases numbered 9, after V lost 6 bases and J lost 2 bases. Germline CDR1 reads DFQATT; CDR2 reads SNEGSKA (reference sequence). This CDR3 region has 15 residues. CDR3 residues: CSAPWASGNTDTQYF. CDR3 nucleotide sequence: TGCAGTGCCCCGTGGGCTAGCGGGAACACAGATACGCAGTATTTT.

This clonotype was seen only a few times. The V gene is TRBV6-4, the J gene TRBJ2-3; 8 positions agree with TRBD2. From germline, CDR1 is MRHNA and CDR2 SNTAGT. CDR3 length equals 16 residues. V lost 6 bases and J lost 6; bases outside the gene matches: 14. The CDR3 loop is CASSATNGRASDTQYF. The CDR3 DNA reads as TGTGCCAGCAGCGCGACTAACGGGAGGGCCTCCGATACGCAGTATTTT.

This clonotype was recorded at least ten times. The chain recombines TRBV20-1 with TRBJ1-3, with D hard to call. From germline, CDR1 is DFQATT and CDR2 SNEGSKA (reference sequence). CDR3 size: 12 residues. V lost 3 bases, J lost 1 base, and 4 bases lay in between. CDR3 loop: CSARISGNTIYF. In nucleotides, the CDR3 is TGCAGTGCTAGGATTTCTGGAAACACCATATATTTT.

This clonotype was observed a few times. The chain combines TRBV27 with TRBJ2-3, with TRBD2 matching over 14 bases. The CDR3 runs to 18 residues. V lost 0 bases to trimming and J lost 0 bases; unmatched junction nucleotides: 2. CDR1 is MNHEY, CDR2 SMNVEV, per germline (reference sequence). CDR3 in DNA: TGTGCCAGCAGTTTATCCGGGACTAGCGGGAGAAGCACAGATACGCAGTATTTT. Protein: CASSLSGTSGRSTDTQYF.